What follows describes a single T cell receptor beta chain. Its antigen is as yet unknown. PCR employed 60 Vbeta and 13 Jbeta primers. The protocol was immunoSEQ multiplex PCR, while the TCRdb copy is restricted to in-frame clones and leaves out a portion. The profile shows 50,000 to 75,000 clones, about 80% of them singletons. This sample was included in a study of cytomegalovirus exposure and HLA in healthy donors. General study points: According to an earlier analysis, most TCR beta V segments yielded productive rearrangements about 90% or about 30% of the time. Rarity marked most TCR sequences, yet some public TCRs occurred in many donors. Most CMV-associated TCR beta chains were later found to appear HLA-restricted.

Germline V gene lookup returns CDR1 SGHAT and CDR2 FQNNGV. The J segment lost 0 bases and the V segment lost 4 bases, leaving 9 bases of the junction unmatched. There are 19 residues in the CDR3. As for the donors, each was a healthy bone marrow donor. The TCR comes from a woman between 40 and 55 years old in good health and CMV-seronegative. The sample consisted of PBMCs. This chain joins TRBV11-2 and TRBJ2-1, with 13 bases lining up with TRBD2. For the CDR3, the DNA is TGTGCCAGCAGCTCTCGAACTAGCGGGAGGGCCTTCTCCTACAATGAGCAGTTCTTC. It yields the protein CASSSRTSGRAFSYNEQFF.